This T cell receptor beta chain was recovered during a study of graft-versus-host responses after intestinal transplantation. General study findings and limits: There were GvH clones found in recipient marrow, and some of them appeared first in ileum or blood.

CDR3 length: 14 amino acids. V was trimmed by 1 base and J by 3 bases, leaving 6 bases between them. Per germline, CDR1 SNHLY and CDR2 FYNNEI. As regards this clone: Its antigen is currently unknown.

Sequencing was performed with immunoSEQ multiplex PCR; in TCRdb, only in-frame clones are kept and a portion is missing. The sample comprises approximately 80,000 clones, roughly 89% of which are singletons, and around 0.35% rests with the top ten. Sequenced material: unstimulated CD4+ T cells sorted from spleen or lymph node cells, taken before intestinal transplant. The clonotype was recovered from a human donor who received an intestinal transplant. V gene TRBV2 combines with J gene TRBJ1-4; D unclear. The CDR3 reads CASSEGTANEKLFF. The CDR3 coding sequence is TGTGCCAGCAGTGAAGGTACAGCTAATGAAAAACTGTTTTTT.